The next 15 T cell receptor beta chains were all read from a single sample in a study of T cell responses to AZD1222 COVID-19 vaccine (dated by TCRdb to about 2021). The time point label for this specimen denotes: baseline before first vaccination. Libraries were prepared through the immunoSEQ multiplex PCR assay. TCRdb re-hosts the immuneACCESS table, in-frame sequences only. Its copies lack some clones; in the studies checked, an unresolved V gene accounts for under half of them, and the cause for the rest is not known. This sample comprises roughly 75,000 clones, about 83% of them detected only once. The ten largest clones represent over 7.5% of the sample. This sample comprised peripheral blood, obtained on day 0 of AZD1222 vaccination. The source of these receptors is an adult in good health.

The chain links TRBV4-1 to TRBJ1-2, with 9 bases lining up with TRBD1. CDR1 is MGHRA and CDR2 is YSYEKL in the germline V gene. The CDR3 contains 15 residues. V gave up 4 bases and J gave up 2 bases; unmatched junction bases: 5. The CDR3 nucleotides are TGCGCCAGCAGCCTAGGGACAGGGATCAACTATGGCTACACCTTC. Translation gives CASSLGTGINYGYTF.

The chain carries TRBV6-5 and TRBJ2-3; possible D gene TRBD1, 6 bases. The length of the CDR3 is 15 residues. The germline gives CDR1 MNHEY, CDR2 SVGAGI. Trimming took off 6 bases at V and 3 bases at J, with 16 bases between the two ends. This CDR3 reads CASRDRDIGTDTQYF. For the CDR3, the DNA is TGTGCCAGCAGGGACCGGGACATAGGAACAGATACGCAGTATTTT.

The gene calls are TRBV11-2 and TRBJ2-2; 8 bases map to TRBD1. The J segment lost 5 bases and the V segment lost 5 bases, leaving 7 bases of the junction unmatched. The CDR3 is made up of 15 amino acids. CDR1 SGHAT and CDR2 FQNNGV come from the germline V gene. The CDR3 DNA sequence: TGTGCCAGCAGCCGGACAGGGATCGGGACCGGGGAGCTGTTTTTT. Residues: CASSRTGIGTGELFF.

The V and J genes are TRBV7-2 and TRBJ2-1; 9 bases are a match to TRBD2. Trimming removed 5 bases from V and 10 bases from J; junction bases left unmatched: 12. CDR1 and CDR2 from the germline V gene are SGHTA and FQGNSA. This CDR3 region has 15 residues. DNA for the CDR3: TGTGCCAGCAGCCCCCTAGCGGGGATTCGGCAAGAGCAGTTCTTC. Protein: CASSPLAGIRQEQFF.

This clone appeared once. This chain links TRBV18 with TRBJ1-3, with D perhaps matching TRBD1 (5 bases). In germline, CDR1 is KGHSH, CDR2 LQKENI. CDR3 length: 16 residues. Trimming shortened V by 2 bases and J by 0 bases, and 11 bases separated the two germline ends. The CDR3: CASSPYDSSSGNTIYF. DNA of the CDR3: TGTGCCAGCTCACCATACGACAGTAGCTCTGGAAACACCATATATTTT. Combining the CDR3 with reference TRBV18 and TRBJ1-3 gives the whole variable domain NAGVMQNPRHLVRRRGQEARLRCSPMKGHSHVYWYRQLPEEGLKFMVYLQKENIIDESGMPKERFSAEFPKEGPSILRIQQVVRGDSAAYFCASSPYDSSSGNTIYFGEGSWLTVV.

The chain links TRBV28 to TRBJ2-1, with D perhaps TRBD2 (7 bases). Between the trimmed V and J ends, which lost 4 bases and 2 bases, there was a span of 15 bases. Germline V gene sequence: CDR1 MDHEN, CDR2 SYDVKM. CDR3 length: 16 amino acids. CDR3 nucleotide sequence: TGTGCCAGCAGTTCCTCCACGGGGGGCCCCTACAATGAGCAGTTCTTC. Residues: CASSSSTGGPYNEQFF.

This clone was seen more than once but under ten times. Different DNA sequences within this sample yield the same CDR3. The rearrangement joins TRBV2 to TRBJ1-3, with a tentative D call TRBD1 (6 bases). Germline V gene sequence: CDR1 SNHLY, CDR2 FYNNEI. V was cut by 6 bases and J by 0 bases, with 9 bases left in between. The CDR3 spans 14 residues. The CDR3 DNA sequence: TGTGCCAGCAGGACAGGTTTCTCTGGAAACACCATATATTTT. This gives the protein CASRTGFSGNTIYF.

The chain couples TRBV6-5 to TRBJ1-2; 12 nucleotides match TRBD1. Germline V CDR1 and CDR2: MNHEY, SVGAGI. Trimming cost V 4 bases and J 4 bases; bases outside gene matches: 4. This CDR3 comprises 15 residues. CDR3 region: CASSSPGQGAYGYTF. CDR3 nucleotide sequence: TGTGCCAGCAGTTCACCGGGACAGGGGGCCTATGGCTACACCTTC.

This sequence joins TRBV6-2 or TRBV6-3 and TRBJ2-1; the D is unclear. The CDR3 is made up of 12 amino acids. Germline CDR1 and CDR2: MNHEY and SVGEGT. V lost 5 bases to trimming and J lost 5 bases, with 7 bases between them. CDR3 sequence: CASSPQDNEQFF. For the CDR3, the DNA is TGTGCCAGCAGTCCCCAGGACAATGAGCAGTTCTTC.

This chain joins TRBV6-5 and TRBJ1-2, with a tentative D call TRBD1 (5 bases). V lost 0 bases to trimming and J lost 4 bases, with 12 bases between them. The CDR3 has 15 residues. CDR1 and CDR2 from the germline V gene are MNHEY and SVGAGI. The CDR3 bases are TGTGCCAGCAGTTACTCGAGCGCAGGGAGCTATGGCTACACCTTC. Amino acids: CASSYSSAGSYGYTF.

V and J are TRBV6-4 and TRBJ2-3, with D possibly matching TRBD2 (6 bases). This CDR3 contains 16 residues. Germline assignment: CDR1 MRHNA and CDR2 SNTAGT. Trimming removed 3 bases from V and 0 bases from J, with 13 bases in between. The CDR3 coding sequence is TGTGCCAGCAGTGAACGTGGCGGGACTAGCACAGATACGCAGTATTTT. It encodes CASSERGGTSTDTQYF.

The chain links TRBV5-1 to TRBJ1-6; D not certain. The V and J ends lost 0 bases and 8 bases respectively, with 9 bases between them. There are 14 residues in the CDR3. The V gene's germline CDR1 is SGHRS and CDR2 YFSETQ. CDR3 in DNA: TGCGCCAGCAGCTTGGTAGGTGAAGATTCACCCCTCCACTTT. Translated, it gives CASSLVGEDSPLHF.

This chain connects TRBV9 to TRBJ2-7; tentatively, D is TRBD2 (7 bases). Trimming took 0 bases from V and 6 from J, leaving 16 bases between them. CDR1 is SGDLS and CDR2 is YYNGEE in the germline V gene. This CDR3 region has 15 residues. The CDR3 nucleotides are TGTGCCAGCAGCGTAGCGGGGGGCCGAGCGGGCGAGCAGTACTTC. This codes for CASSVAGGRAGEQYF.

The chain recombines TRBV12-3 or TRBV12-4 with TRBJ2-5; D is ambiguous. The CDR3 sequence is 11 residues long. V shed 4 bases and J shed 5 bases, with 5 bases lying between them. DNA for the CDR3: TGTGCCAGCAGTTCCCGGGAGACCCAGTACTTC. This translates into CASSSRETQYF.

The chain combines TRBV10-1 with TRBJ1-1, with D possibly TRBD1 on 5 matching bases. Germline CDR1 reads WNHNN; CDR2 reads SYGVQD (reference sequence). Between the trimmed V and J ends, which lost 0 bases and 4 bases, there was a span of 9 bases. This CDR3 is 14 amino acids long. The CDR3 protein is CASSESVGPTEAFF. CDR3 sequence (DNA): TGCGCCAGCAGTGAGTCGGTGGGGCCCACTGAAGCTTTCTTT.